The next 32 T cell receptor beta chains were all read from a single sample in a study of T cells in Graves' hyperthyroidism and ophthalmopathy. The source material, RNA transcripts, was used to amplify TCR beta CDR3 regions. The primer set for the first-round RT-PCR of the TCR CDR3 was HTBI. TCRdb redid the calling of the multiplex PCR reads with MiXCR, one entry per CDR3 protein. This sample carries over 400,000 distinct CDR3 sequences, around a fifth of them seen once, and the ten largest clones take approximately 49%. Material: blood. The receptors shown here come from a woman in her 70s with Graves' ophthalmopathy.

This clonotype was seen repeatedly, ten times or more. V gene TRBV6-1 combines with J gene TRBJ2-1; possible D gene TRBD1, 6 bases. The CDR3 runs 15 residues. V was trimmed by 5 bases and J by 0 bases, leaving 11 bases between them. Germline assignment: CDR1 MNHNS and CDR2 SASEGT. The CDR3 region has the DNA TGTGCCAGCAGTTCTAGGGGGAGCTCCTACAATGAGCAGTTCTTC. Protein: CASSSRGSSYNEQFF.

This chain links TRBV5-1 with TRBJ2-3; TRBD2 aligns across 9 bases. V lost 4 bases, J lost 4 bases, and 10 bases stayed unmatched. Per germline, CDR1 SGHRS and CDR2 YFSETQ. The CDR3 runs 16 residues. The CDR3 DNA is TGCGCCAGCAGCCTCCGAGCGGGGGGAAATGCAGATACGCAGTATTTT. Protein: CASSLRAGGNADTQYF.

The chain combines TRBV7-9 with TRBJ1-5; D possibly corresponds to TRBD1 (5 bases). Looked up from germline, CDR1 is SEHNR and CDR2 is FQNEAQ (reference sequence). Trimming left V 5 bases short and J 7 bases short, with 18 bases between. The CDR3 totals 15 residues. The CDR3 region is CASSQDQGRDQPQHF. CDR3 bases: TGTGCCAGCAGCCAAGATCAGGGCAGGGACCAGCCCCAGCATTTT.

With regard to this clonotype: An end of the junction differs from the germline gene, which may be a read error. This sequence joins TRBV28 and TRBJ2-5; the match to TRBD2 covers 7 bases. CDR3 length equals 13 residues. Germline V gene data show CDR1 as MDHEN and CDR2 as SYDVKM. The CDR3 DNA reads TGTGCCAGCAGTTTAGCGGGAGTAGAGGCCCAGTACTTC. Encoded protein: CASSLAGVEAQYF.

The rearrangement links TRBV5-6 to TRBJ2-3; 9 bases match TRBD1. CDR1 is SGHDT and CDR2 is YYEEEE in the germline V gene. The CDR3 totals 15 residues. Trimming at V came to 4 bases and at J to 8 bases, leaving 11 bases not matched to a gene. The CDR3 loop is CASSLWTGAGSTQYF. CDR3 nucleotides: TGTGCCAGCAGCCTATGGACAGGGGCAGGGAGTACGCAGTATTTT.

This clonotype has more than one count but fewer than ten. V usage is TRBV3-1 and J usage is TRBJ2-3; tentative D call: TRBD2 (5 bases). Trimming took off 2 bases at V and 2 bases at J, with 11 bases between the two ends. CDR1 LGHDT and CDR2 YNNKEL come from the germline V gene (reference sequence). CDR3 length: 15 amino acids. DNA for the CDR3: TGTGCCAGCAGCCAATCCGGGAAAAACACAGATACGCAGTATTTT. It translates to CASSQSGKNTDTQYF.

This clonotype came up a few times. The chain employs TRBV11-2 and TRBJ2-1, with D tentatively TRBD2 (5 bases). Germline CDR1 reads SGHAT; CDR2 reads FQNNGV. This CDR3 region has 15 residues. The V end was cut by 4 bases, the J end by 0 bases, with 10 bases between. The CDR3 nucleotides read TGTGCCAGCAGCTCCTCCCGGGACTCCTACAATGAGCAGTTCTTC. Translated, it gives CASSSSRDSYNEQFF.

About this clonotype itself: A much larger clone differs from this one at a single base, so this may be a read error. The chain is built from TRBV2 and TRBJ2-2, with 10 bases fitting TRBD2. CDR3 size: 16 residues. Germline CDR1 SNHLY, CDR2 FYNNEI. This CDR3 is CASGELSGRAAGELFF. The CDR3 nucleotides are TGTGCCAGCGGTGAATTGAGCGGGAGGGCCGCCGGGGAGCTGTTTTTT.

This clonotype was counted between two and nine times. The chain links TRBV10-3 to TRBJ2-1; D uncertain. The CDR3 totals 13 residues. Germline-derived CDR1 and CDR2 are ENHRY and SYGVKD. V was trimmed by 6 bases and J by 3 bases, leaving 9 bases between them. DNA for the CDR3: TGTGCCATCAGGGCTACCAACTACAATGAGCAGTTCTTC. Translating it yields CAIRATNYNEQFF.

J is TRBJ2-4 and V is TRBV29-1; TRBD2 matches at 7 bases. Per germline, CDR1 SQVTM and CDR2 ANQGSEA. CDR3 length equals 13 residues. The ends lost 3 bases at V and 9 bases at J; junction bases unmatched: 8. The CDR3: CSVEAGVNTIQYF. The CDR3 DNA reads as TGCAGCGTTGAGGCGGGAGTGAATACCATTCAGTACTTC.

The V call is TRBV20-1, the J call TRBJ2-7; D is possibly TRBD1 (6 bases). This CDR3 spans 14 amino acids. Germline CDR1 reads DFQATT; CDR2 reads SNEGSKA (reference sequence). V was trimmed by 3 bases and J by 3 bases, leaving 15 bases between them. The CDR3: CSASPRGPLYEQYF. The CDR3 coding sequence is TGCAGTGCTAGTCCCAGGGGCCCCCTCTACGAGCAGTACTTC.

The CDR3 sequence is CASSVGLTLETQYF. DNA for the CDR3: TGTGCCAGCAGCGTAGGACTAACTTTGGAGACCCAGTACTTC. The chain couples TRBV9 to TRBJ2-5; weak D call: TRBD2 (5 bases). This CDR3 has 14 amino acids. CDR1 and CDR2 from the germline V gene are SGDLS and YYNGEE. V lost 0 bases to trimming and J lost 5 bases, with 11 bases between them. The full variable domain, its missing parts supplied by reference TRBV9 and TRBJ2-5, is DSGVTQTPKHLITATGQRVTLRCSPRSGDLSVYWYQQSLDQGLQFLIQYYNGEERAKGNILERFSAQQFPDLHSELNLSSLELGDSALYFCASSVGLTLETQYFGPGTRLLVL.

The CDR3, as DNA: TGTGCCAGCAGCTTAGGAGGAGGGGGTACTAACTATGGCTACACCTTC. Protein sequence: CASSLGGGGTNYGYTF. The chain uses TRBV7-2 and TRBJ1-2, with D maybe TRBD1 (6 bases). CDR1 is SGHTA and CDR2 is FQGNSA in the germline V gene. The CDR3 extends over 16 amino acids. Between the trimmed V and J ends, which lost 1 base and 0 bases, there was a span of 12 bases.

This clonotype was seen more than once but under ten times. The genes are TRBV12-3 or TRBV12-4 and TRBJ1-1, with D possibly TRBD1 on 5 matching bases. The CDR3 has 15 amino acids. The ends were cut back, 5 bases at V and 5 bases at J, with 18 bases in the middle. The DNA of the CDR3 is TGTGCCAGCAGTGCCCGGGGGGGACTATGGACTGAAGCTTTCTTT. Translation gives CASSARGGLWTEAFF.

This clonotype showed up many times. The chain has TRBV7-2 and TRBJ2-3; D gene ambiguous. CDR3 length: 15 residues. Germline V CDR1 and CDR2: SGHTA, FQGNSA. V was shortened by 0 bases and J by 2 bases, with 9 bases between the two germline ends. In DNA, the CDR3 is TGTGCCAGCAGCTTAGCGTGGGGTCCCACAGATACGCAGTATTTT. Translating it yields CASSLAWGPTDTQYF.

Turning to this clonotype: A much larger clone sits a single nucleotide away, making a read error possible. The rearrangement links TRBV2 to TRBJ2-2, with 12 bases lining up with TRBD2. CDR3 length: 16 residues. Trimming cost V 5 bases and J 7 bases; bases outside gene matches: 8. Germline CDR1 and CDR2: SNHLY and FYNNEI. In nucleotides, the CDR3 is TGTGCCAGCAGTCCCCTAGCGGGAGGGTCGAGCGGGGAGCTGTTTTTT. Protein: CASSPLAGGSSGELFF.

This chain joins TRBV10-2 and TRBJ1-2, with D perhaps TRBD1 (5 bases). Germline CDR1 reads WSHSY; CDR2 reads SAAADI. The CDR3 spans 14 residues. V was clipped by 0 bases and J by 8 bases, with 13 bases between them. The CDR3 DNA reads TGCGCCAGCAGTGAGTCGGGGGGAACCGGGGGCTACACCTTC. Its protein product is CASSESGGTGGYTF.

There are many counts of this clonotype. V gene TRBV20-1 combines with J gene TRBJ1-2, with 11 bases lining up with TRBD1. This CDR3 contains 14 residues. The germline V gene encodes CDR1 DFQATT and CDR2 SNEGSKA (reference sequence). Unmatched junction bases numbered 6, after V lost 5 bases and J lost 4 bases. The CDR3 protein is CSASPGTGGYGYTF. The CDR3 region has the DNA TGCAGTGCTTCCCCCGGGACAGGGGGCTATGGCTACACCTTC.

V is TRBV20-1 and J is TRBJ1-2; D unclear. Per the germline V gene, CDR1 is DFQATT and CDR2 is SNEGSKA (reference sequence). The CDR3 has 15 residues. V lost 3 bases and J lost 0, with 14 bases in between. CDR3 amino acids: CSASERRPPNYGYTF. The CDR3 nucleotides read TGCAGTGCTAGTGAACGGAGGCCCCCTAACTATGGCTACACCTTC.

This clonotype was picked up many times. The chain has TRBV11-2 and TRBJ2-7; possible D gene TRBD2, 7 bases. Germline CDR1 and CDR2: SGHAT and FQNNGV. The CDR3 contains 16 residues. Trimming cost V 0 bases and J 2 bases, with 14 bases left between them. CDR3 region: CASSLDPAGAPYEQYF. The CDR3 DNA reads as TGTGCCAGCAGCTTAGATCCCGCGGGGGCTCCCTACGAGCAGTACTTC.

V is TRBV6-6 and J is TRBJ1-2; perhaps TRBD1 as D (5 bases). CDR3 length equals 16 residues. The ends were cut back, 0 bases at V and 8 bases at J, with 19 bases in the middle. The germline gives CDR1 MNHNY, CDR2 SVGAGI (reference sequence). The CDR3 sequence: CASSYSGGGLILGYTF. For the CDR3, the DNA is TGTGCCAGCAGTTACTCAGGCGGGGGTTTGATTCTAGGCTACACCTTC.

The V call is TRBV6-2 or TRBV6-3, the J call TRBJ2-7; a possible D gene is TRBD1 (6 bases). The germline V gene encodes CDR1 MNHEY and CDR2 SVGEGT. Trimming pared 3 bases from V and 5 bases from J, leaving 14 bases between. CDR3 length: 14 amino acids. The CDR3 nucleotides are TGTGCCAGCAGTTATTGGACAGCTTTGCACGAGCAGTACTTC. Translation: CASSYWTALHEQYF.

In this sample, this clonotype turned up a few times. The CDR3 is CASSWNRDSGNTIYF. CDR3 nucleotide sequence: TGCGCCAGCAGCTGGAACAGGGACTCTGGAAACACCATATATTTT. This sequence joins TRBV5-1 and TRBJ1-3, with D possibly matching TRBD1 (6 bases). Trimming removed 3 bases at V and 0 bases at J, with 10 bases between. Per the germline V gene, CDR1 is SGHRS and CDR2 is YFSETQ. The CDR3 length is 15 residues.

The genes are TRBV6-2 or TRBV6-3 and TRBJ2-7; a possible D gene is TRBD2 (5 bases). V was clipped by 6 bases and J by 3 bases, with 18 bases between them. This CDR3 spans 15 amino acids. Looked up from germline, CDR1 is MNHEY and CDR2 is SVGEGT. The CDR3, as DNA: TGTGCCAGCAGCCTATATACTAGGCGAGGCTACGAGCAGTACTTC. Its translation is CASSLYTRRGYEQYF.

This clonotype has ten or more counts. The chain joins TRBV7-2 to TRBJ1-1; D is perhaps TRBD1 (6 bases). The CDR3 is 15 amino acids. Trimming shortened V by 8 bases and J by 5 bases, and 21 bases separated the two germline ends. Germline assignment: CDR1 SGHTA and CDR2 FQGNSA. The CDR3 DNA sequence: TGTGCCAGCCGCAATGGACAGTCCGCGAATACTGAAGCTTTCTTT. This gives the protein CASRNGQSANTEAFF.

This chain joins TRBV3-1 and TRBJ1-5; D unclear. Deletions cut 1 base from V and 5 bases from J, with 9 bases between. The CDR3 runs 14 residues. The V gene's germline CDR1 is LGHDT and CDR2 YNNKEL (reference sequence). The CDR3, as DNA: TGTGCCAGCAGCCAAGGGGAGCGGCATCAGCCCCAGCATTTT. Translation gives CASSQGERHQPQHF.

This clonotype was counted between two and nine times. The chain joins TRBV9 to TRBJ1-1; no clear D gene. Trimming removed 2 bases from V and 3 bases from J, with 11 bases in between. The CDR3 is made up of 14 amino acids. Germline loops: CDR1 SGDLS, CDR2 YYNGEE. CDR3 sequence reads: CASSVSIRDTEAFF. Written as DNA, the CDR3 is TGTGCCAGCAGCGTTTCTATTCGGGACACTGAAGCTTTCTTT.

Only a few counts were recorded for this clonotype. CDR3 protein: CASSLIGGKNEQFF. The CDR3 DNA sequence: TGTGCCAGCAGTTTAATAGGCGGCAAGAATGAGCAGTTCTTC. The V and J genes are TRBV12-3 or TRBV12-4 and TRBJ2-1, with D unresolved. The ends were cut back, 2 bases at V and 7 bases at J, with 12 bases in the middle. The CDR3 loop spans 14 amino acids.

In its sample, this clonotype was seen many times. The chain has TRBV9 and TRBJ1-1; the D is unclear. In germline, CDR1 is SGDLS, CDR2 YYNGEE. Between the trimmed V and J ends, which lost 1 base and 4 bases, there was a span of 11 bases. This CDR3 contains 14 residues. The CDR3 nucleotides are TGTGCCAGCAGCGTAACCCCCGACCTCACTGAAGCTTTCTTT. This codes for CASSVTPDLTEAFF. Variable domain in full (rest from reference TRBV9 and TRBJ1-1): DSGVTQTPKHLITATGQRVTLRCSPRSGDLSVYWYQQSLDQGLQFLIQYYNGEERAKGNILERFSAQQFPDLHSELNLSSLELGDSALYFCASSVTPDLTEAFFGQGTRLTVV.

This clonotype was found many times. The chain links TRBV5-1 to TRBJ2-1; perhaps TRBD2 as D (5 bases). Germline V lookup: CDR1 SGHRS, CDR2 YFSETQ. This CDR3 has 15 amino acids. With 4 bases removed from V and 0 bases from J, the gap between germline ends came to 11 bases. The CDR3 reads CASSEGFGSYNEQFF. The DNA for the CDR3 is TGCGCCAGCAGCGAGGGATTCGGCTCCTACAATGAGCAGTTCTTC. Based on the CDR3 plus reference TRBV5-1 and TRBJ2-1, the full variable domain is KAGVTQTPRYLIKTRGQQVTLSCSPISGHRSVSWYQQTPGQGLQFLFEYFSETQRNKGNFPGRFSGRQFSNSRSEMNVSTLELGDSALYLCASSEGFGSYNEQFFGPGTRLTVL.

Only a few counts were recorded for this clonotype. The chain recombines TRBV30 with TRBJ2-7, with unresolved D. CDR3 length equals 12 residues. The germline V gene has CDR1 GTSNPN and CDR2 SVGIG (reference sequence). Trimming removed 2 bases at V and 2 bases at J, with 7 bases between. The DNA of the CDR3 is TGTGCCTGGAGTTTAGGGACCTACGAGCAGTACTTC. Amino acids: CAWSLGTYEQYF.

This clonotype has a handful of counts. The chain couples TRBV11-2 to TRBJ2-3; 12 bases align to TRBD2. The germline V gene has CDR1 SGHAT and CDR2 FQNNGV. The CDR3 length is 17 residues. Trimming cost V 7 bases and J 4 bases; bases outside gene matches: 12. This chain's CDR3 is CASKRLAGGFWPDTQYF. The DNA for the CDR3 is TGTGCCAGCAAGAGGCTAGCGGGAGGGTTTTGGCCAGATACGCAGTATTTT.